What follows describes a single T cell receptor (beta chain). Enrolled during active infection, Seattle patients were then followed longitudinally. Authors' analysis steps: Reference gene primers were amplified, and this amplification served to estimate nucleated cell counts. Profiled with immunoSEQ multiplex PCR; TCRdb holds only in-frame clones, not every one. Clone size and V and J calls were adopted from that table, with D and trimming inferred from the DNA. The sample has some 260,000 clones, about 91% seen once. This entry belongs to a study of blood T cell repertoires in COVID-19. Study context: Researchers got acute and convalescent COVID-19 samples from the United States, Italy and Spain. The cDNA or gDNA used as material had been derived from T cells, B-cell-depleted T cells, or PBMCs.

The germline V gene encodes CDR1 SGHTA and CDR2 FQGNSA. Losses at the gene ends were 5 bases for V and 1 base for J; bases not matched to a gene: 8. The CDR3 length is 16 residues. The receptor was isolated from a woman younger than 45 with COVID-19, enrolled during active disease. This chain connects TRBV7-2 to TRBJ2-1; 7 bases are a match to TRBD2. The material sequenced was peripheral blood. The CDR3 here is CASSPSGVPSYNEQFF. CDR3 bases: TGTGCCAGCAGCCCAAGCGGGGTACCTTCCTACAATGAGCAGTTCTTC. The full variable domain, completed using reference TRBV7-2 and TRBJ2-1, is GAGVSQSPSNKVTEKGKDVELRCDPISGHTALYWYRQSLGQGLEFLIYFQGNSAPDKSGLPSDRFSAERTGGSVSTLTIQRTQQEDSAVYLCASSPSGVPSYNEQFFGPGTRLTVL.